These 18 T cell receptor beta chains originate from one sample sequenced in a study of TIL therapy for anti-PD-1-resistant metastatic lung cancer. Time point in this sample: pre-treatment sample, taken before nivolumab and TIL therapy. This was the immunoSEQ v3 assay. The table came from immunoSEQ multiplex PCR; TCRdb's copy has only in-frame clones and leaves some out. Among roughly 60,000 clones listed, around 87% were seen once. This specimen was blood, taken at baseline. The origin of the receptors is a person between 25 and 79 years old with non-small cell lung cancer.

The gene calls are TRBV4-1 and TRBJ2-1, with D tentatively TRBD2 (6 bases). Trimming took 0 bases from V and 4 from J, leaving 7 bases between them. This CDR3 region has 14 residues. Germline V gives CDR1 MGHRA, CDR2 YSYEKL. The CDR3 protein is CASSQEGGYNEQFF. CDR3 DNA sequence: TGCGCCAGCAGCCAAGAGGGGGGTTACAATGAGCAGTTCTTC.

This chain joins TRBV6-5 and TRBJ1-1; a weak D match, TRBD1 (6 bases). V dropped 6 bases and J dropped 0 bases, with 14 bases sitting between them. CDR1 is MNHEY and CDR2 is SVGAGI in the germline V gene. The CDR3 loop spans 15 amino acids. The CDR3 DNA follows: TGTGCCAGCAGCGCTATGCAGGGGATGAACACTGAAGCTTTCTTT. This translates into CASSAMQGMNTEAFF.

For this clone: The junction does not match germline at one end; this may be a read error. The CDR3 DNA reads TGTGCCAGGAGTTCAAATCCCCTCTACGAGCAGTACTTC. It specifies CARSSNPLYEQYF. The V and J genes are TRBV6-7 and TRBJ2-7; D not certain. TRBV6-7 is placed among ORFs of uncertain function. The CDR3 runs 13 residues.

The gene calls are TRBV5-1 and TRBJ2-7; 9 nucleotides align to TRBD2. Germline lookup yields CDR1 SGHRS and CDR2 YFSETQ. V was clipped by 0 bases and J by 4 bases; unmatched bases: 11. This CDR3 is built from 17 residues. CDR3 in DNA: TGCGCCAGCAGCTTGGGCGGGTCTAGCGGGGTGTCGTACGAGCAGTACTTC. Protein: CASSLGGSSGVSYEQYF.

The chain combines TRBV14 with TRBJ1-1; no reliable D call. The CDR3 extends over 12 amino acids. With 2 bases removed from V and 4 bases from J, the gap between germline ends came to 5 bases. Germline CDR1 reads SGHDN; CDR2 reads FVKESK. The CDR3 is CASSQFPTEAFF. The CDR3 region has the DNA TGTGCCAGCAGCCAATTCCCCACTGAAGCTTTCTTT.

V is TRBV7-6 and J is TRBJ1-1; D remains ambiguous. The CDR3 has 12 amino acids. Germline-derived CDR1 and CDR2 are SGHVS and FNYEAQ. V lost 1 base and J lost 9, with 9 bases in between. CDR3 sequence reads: CASSLGEGKAFF. The DNA for the CDR3 is TGTGCCAGCAGCTTAGGTGAAGGGAAAGCTTTCTTT.

This chain connects TRBV5-1 to TRBJ1-2; D not resolved. The CDR3 runs to 14 residues. The V end lost 0 bases, the J end lost 4 bases, and 10 bases lay between the germline ends. Germline V gene lookup returns CDR1 SGHRS and CDR2 YFSETQ. This CDR3 is CASSLGGQTYGYTF. CDR3 DNA sequence: TGCGCCAGCAGCTTGGGAGGCCAGACCTATGGCTACACCTTC. Full variable domain (outside the CDR3, taken from reference TRBV5-1 and TRBJ1-2): KAGVTQTPRYLIKTRGQQVTLSCSPISGHRSVSWYQQTPGQGLQFLFEYFSETQRNKGNFPGRFSGRQFSNSRSEMNVSTLELGDSALYLCASSLGGQTYGYTFGSGTRLTVV.

This chain joins TRBV6-5 and TRBJ2-1; 10 nucleotides match TRBD2. This CDR3 is built from 15 residues. V was pared by 5 bases and J by 6 bases, with 7 bases of the junction left unmatched. The V gene's germline CDR1 is MNHEY and CDR2 SVGAGI. CDR3 sequence reads: CASSPTSGPGNEQFF. CDR3 DNA sequence: TGTGCCAGCAGTCCGACTAGCGGGCCTGGCAATGAGCAGTTCTTC.

This clone has just one count. J is TRBJ2-7 and V is TRBV6-6; D unclear. Trimming pared 5 bases from V and 3 bases from J, leaving 5 bases between. Germline V CDR1 and CDR2: MNHNY, SVGAGI (reference sequence). CDR3 length: 11 amino acids. CDR3 coding DNA: TGTGCCAGCAGTGCCAGCTACGAGCAGTACTTC. Translation: CASSASYEQYF.

The chain is built from TRBV28 and TRBJ1-2; D gene uncertain. The CDR3 spans 14 residues. Germline assignment: CDR1 MDHEN and CDR2 SYDVKM. The ends were cut back, 3 bases at V and 0 bases at J, with 8 bases in the middle. CDR3 sequence (DNA): TGTGCCAGCAGTTTCTCAGGAGCTAACTATGGCTACACCTTC. Amino acid sequence: CASSFSGANYGYTF.

This clone came up a few times. The chain links TRBV2 to TRBJ2-7, with 12 bases that match TRBD2. Germline CDR1 SNHLY, CDR2 FYNNEI. The CDR3 totals 15 residues. Trimming took 7 bases from V and 4 from J; bases not matched to a gene: 8. CDR3 loop: CASILGLAGGYEQYF. The CDR3, as DNA: TGTGCCAGCATCCTGGGACTAGCGGGTGGTTACGAGCAGTACTTC.

The rearrangement joins TRBV2 to TRBJ1-5, with D perhaps matching TRBD1 (6 bases). V was trimmed by 3 bases and J by 7 bases, leaving 16 bases between them. Germline values: CDR1 SNHLY, CDR2 FYNNEI. This CDR3 comprises 15 residues. The CDR3 bases are TGTGCCAGCAGTGATCTACAGGGAGTTCGGCAGCCCCAGCATTTT. Residues: CASSDLQGVRQPQHF.

This chain links TRBV27 with TRBJ2-7; D is unclear. Germline V gene sequence: CDR1 MNHEY, CDR2 SMNVEV (reference sequence). The germline V and J ends were trimmed by 7 bases and 0 bases, with 7 bases remaining between them. The CDR3 runs 12 residues. The CDR3 loop reads CASTSDSYEQYF. The CDR3 bases are TGTGCCAGCACTTCGGACTCCTACGAGCAGTACTTC.

This clone came up a few times. This chain uses TRBV5-1 with TRBJ2-7, with TRBD2 matching 9 bases. J was trimmed by 5 bases and V by 0 bases; bases with no gene match: 6. This CDR3 region has 15 residues. Germline lookup yields CDR1 SGHRS and CDR2 YFSETQ. The CDR3: CASSLEASGVHEQYF. The CDR3 DNA follows: TGCGCCAGCAGCTTGGAGGCTAGCGGGGTCCACGAGCAGTACTTC.

The rearrangement uses TRBV24-1 and TRBJ2-5, with 8 bases lining up with TRBD1. V was clipped by 1 base and J by 5 bases; unmatched bases: 8. CDR3 size: 16 residues. Germline assignment: CDR1 KGHDR and CDR2 SFDVKD. CDR3 in DNA: TGTGCCACCAGTGATTTTGGCCAGGGGGCTTACGAGACCCAGTACTTC. This gives the protein CATSDFGQGAYETQYF.

The chain employs TRBV27 and TRBJ2-7; TRBD1 agrees at 10 bases. CDR3 size: 17 residues. J gave up 1 base and V 1 base, and 7 bases lay outside the gene matches. Germline-derived CDR1 and CDR2 are MNHEY and SMNVEV (reference sequence). Here the CDR3 DNA reads TGTGCCAGCAGTTTATTTCTGGGACAGGGGCCTTCCTACGAGCAGTACTTC. This sequence encodes CASSLFLGQGPSYEQYF.

V usage is TRBV18 and J usage is TRBJ2-2; TRBD1 might be the D (5 bases). V shed 2 bases and J shed 6 bases, with 7 bases lying between them. From germline, CDR1 is KGHSH and CDR2 LQKENI. This CDR3 contains 13 residues. The CDR3 nucleotides are TGTGCCAGCTCACCATCAGGGCCCGGGGAGCTGTTTTTT. It specifies CASSPSGPGELFF.

This clone was picked up a small number of times. The V and J genes are TRBV6-5 and TRBJ1-1, with D maybe TRBD1 (6 bases). Germline values: CDR1 MNHEY, CDR2 SVGAGI. The CDR3 is made up of 15 amino acids. V lost 7 bases and J lost 0, with 15 bases in between. The CDR3 spells CASTPVGGMNTEAFF. The CDR3 nucleotides read TGTGCCAGCACCCCAGTGGGGGGCATGAACACTGAAGCTTTCTTT.